Listed below are T cell receptor beta chains from one sample, sequenced in a study of PD-1 blockade in classical Hodgkin lymphoma. Produced via immunoSEQ multiplex PCR; TCRdb's table is partial and in-frame only. The sample has 30,000 to 35,000 clones, about 80% seen once. The sample consisted of CD4+ T cells from blood, taken before the fourth cycle of nivolumab. These receptors were taken from a human donor with classical Hodgkin lymphoma. CDR3s include the opening cysteine and the closing phenylalanine or tryptophan. The D gene is left open where the match is weak. Only part of the rows carry a size: once, few, many, or a class if the clone is expanded.

V,J,size,D,DNA,CDR3
TRBV19,TRBJ2-5,-,TRBD1,TGTGCCAGTAGAGAGACAGGGGGTTCGCAAGAGACCCAGTACTTC,CASRETGGSQETQYF
TRBV30,TRBJ2-7,-,-,TGTGCCTGGAGTGCCTGGACGGGGACCTACGAGCAGTACTTC,CAWSAWTGTYEQYF
TRBV5-8,TRBJ1-5,-,-,TGTGCCAGCAGCTTAAGGGGTCAGCCCCAGCATTTT,CASSLRGQPQHF
TRBV7-2,TRBJ2-7,few,-,TGTGCCAGCAGCGGGACGGGGACAAGCTACGAGCAGTACTTC,CASSGTGTSYEQYF
TRBV29-1,TRBJ1-5,-,TRBD1,TGCAGCGTCCTAAAAGAAGGGACAGGCCAGCCCCAGCATTTT,CSVLKEGTGQPQHF
TRBV5-4,TRBJ2-5,-,TRBD1,TGTGCCAGCAGCTTGGCAGCAGGGGGCCCGGAGACCCAGTACTTC,CASSLAAGGPETQYF
TRBV6-1,TRBJ1-6,few,-,TGTGCCAGCAGTGAAACGCAGGGCCCTAATTCACCCCTCCACTTT,CASSETQGPNSPLHF
TRBV7-8,TRBJ2-5,-,-,TGTGCCAGCAGCTTAATGTGGGGAATACAGGAGACCCAGTACTTC,CASSLMWGIQETQYF
TRBV6-5,TRBJ2-7,once,TRBD2,TGTGCCAGCAGTCGGTCTAGCGGGGGGTCCTACGAGCAGTACTTC,CASSRSSGGSYEQYF
TRBV5-5,TRBJ1-1,-,-,TGTGCCAGCAGCGCACGGGGGCTGAACACTGAAGCTTTCTTT,CASSARGLNTEAFF
TRBV6-6,TRBJ1-1,-,TRBD1,TGTGCCAGCAGTACCACAGGGGAGAACACTGAAGCTTTCTTT,CASSTTGENTEAFF
TRBV19,TRBJ1-3,few,-,TGTGCCAGTGCAACAGGCCCTGGAAACACCATATATTTT,CASATGPGNTIYF
TRBV4-3,TRBJ2-2,-,-,TGCGCCAGCAGTCCTGACACGGTTAACACCGGGGAGCTGTTTTTT,CASSPDTVNTGELFF
TRBV6-5,TRBJ1-2,-,-,TGTGCCAGCAGTTACCACCCTAACAGGGATCAGAATGGCTACACCTTC,CASSYHPNRDQNGYTF
TRBV5-1,TRBJ2-7,-,-,TGCGCCAGCAGCTTGGACTATACCTACGAGCAGTACTTC,CASSLDYTYEQYF
TRBV7-9,TRBJ2-3,-,TRBD2,TGTGCCAGCAGCTTAGTCGGGACTAGCGTTAGTACGCAGTATTTT,CASSLVGTSVSTQYF
TRBV7-2,TRBJ2-7,-,-,TGTGCCAGCAGCTTAGGGACCTGGGACGAGCAGTACTTC,CASSLGTWDEQYF
TRBV6-5,TRBJ1-2,once,-,TGTGCCAGCAGAAGACAGCCCGGGGGGTATGGCTACACCTTC,CASRRQPGGYGYTF
TRBV30,TRBJ1-5,-,-,TGTGCCTGGAGTAGAACAGGGATTAATCAGCCCCAGCATTTT,CAWSRTGINQPQHF
TRBV30,TRBJ2-7,-,TRBD1,TGTGCCTGGAGAGGGGACAGGGAATCCTACGAGCAGTACTTC,CAWRGDRESYEQYF
TRBV2,TRBJ2-7,-,-,TGTGCCAGCTGGCCGGGGGCCCACTCCTCCTACGAGCAGTACTTC,CASWPGAHSSYEQYF
TRBV18,TRBJ1-3,-,TRBD1,TGTGCCAGCTCACTACTTCATCCGGGACAGCCTGTGGATAGGAGCACCATATATTTT,CASSLLHPGQPVDRSTIYF
TRBV19,TRBJ2-5,-,TRBD1,TGTGCCAGCACCCACGGACAGGGGGCGGAGACCCAGTACTTC,CASTHGQGAETQYF
TRBV11-2,TRBJ1-2,-,-,TGTGCCAGCAGCCTTGGGACTGTTCTCGGGGGCTACACCTTC,CASSLGTVLGGYTF
TRBV9,TRBJ1-1,-,TRBD1,TGTGCCAGCAGCATTCGACAGGGGAAAGCTTTCTTT,CASSIRQGKAFF
TRBV30,TRBJ2-3,-,TRBD1,TGTGCCTGGAATCGACAGGGGGCTGGGTCTAGCACAGATACGCAGTATTTT,CAWNRQGAGSSTDTQYF
TRBV5-4,TRBJ2-3,-,-,TGTGCCAGCAGCTTGGTACAGAACACAGATACGCAGTATTTT,CASSLVQNTDTQYF
TRBV9,TRBJ2-5,once,-,TGTGCCAGCAGCGTAGAGCAGGAGACCCAGTACTTC,CASSVEQETQYF